Listed below are T cell receptor beta chains from one sample, sequenced in a study of T cell clones after liver transplantation. Libraries were prepared by immunoSEQ multiplex PCR; TCRdb keeps only in-frame clonotypes and omits some of them. Of tens of thousands of clones listed, about 73% are singletons. Sample: CD4+ T cells from blood, taken at the approximately 16-month timepoint. The source is a human patient who received a liver transplant. Some of the T cells may derive from the graft donor. The CDR3 runs from the conserved cysteine through the conserved F or W. The order of the fields is CDR3 DNA, CDR3 protein, clone size, V gene, D gene, J gene. A D gene is named only where the DNA matches it firmly. Clone size is not always given. Where it is, it says once, few, many or a class for expanded clones.

CDR3nt: TGTGCCAGCAGTTTCACTTATGGGTCCACCGATGGCTACACCTTC
CDR3aa: CASSFTYGSTDGYTF
abundance: NA
v_gene: TRBV27
d_gene: NA
j_gene: TRBJ1-2

CDR3nt: TGTGCCAGCAGCCGGAGGGACAGTGCTAGCACAGATACGCAGTATTTT
CDR3aa: CASSRRDSASTDTQYF
abundance: many
v_gene: TRBV7-6
d_gene: NA
j_gene: TRBJ2-3

CDR3nt: TGTGCCAGCAGCTTAGTGGGGTCTAGCGGGAGCACAGATACGCAGTATTTT
CDR3aa: CASSLVGSSGSTDTQYF
abundance: NA
v_gene: TRBV7-8
d_gene: TRBD2
j_gene: TRBJ2-3

CDR3nt: TGCAGTGCTAGAGCACAGATAGAAGCTTTCTTT
CDR3aa: CSARAQIEAFF
abundance: NA
v_gene: TRBV20-1
d_gene: NA
j_gene: TRBJ1-1

CDR3nt: TGTGCCAGCAGCCAAAATGGGGCGGGACCAGATACGCAGTATTTT
CDR3aa: CASSQNGAGPDTQYF
abundance: once
v_gene: TRBV14
d_gene: NA
j_gene: TRBJ2-3

CDR3nt: TGTGCCAGTAAAGGGTACTATGGCTACACCTTC
CDR3aa: CASKGYYGYTF
abundance: NA
v_gene: TRBV19
d_gene: NA
j_gene: TRBJ1-2

CDR3nt: TGTGCCAGCAGCTCCCGGGAGGGGGGGAACACCGGGGAGCTGTTTTTT
CDR3aa: CASSSREGGNTGELFF
abundance: NA
v_gene: TRBV7-9
d_gene: TRBD2
j_gene: TRBJ2-2

CDR3nt: TGTGCCAGTACGAGGGGAACTGAGCAGTTCTTC
CDR3aa: CASTRGTEQFF
abundance: NA
v_gene: TRBV19
d_gene: NA
j_gene: TRBJ2-1

CDR3nt: TGTGCCAGCAGCGCAGGACAAGTCCTTGGGGAGACCCAGTACTTC
CDR3aa: CASSAGQVLGETQYF
abundance: NA
v_gene: TRBV9
d_gene: NA
j_gene: TRBJ2-5

CDR3nt: TGTGCCGGGGACAGGGGACCCTACGAGCAGTACTTC
CDR3aa: CAGDRGPYEQYF
abundance: NA
v_gene: TRBV7-9
d_gene: TRBD1
j_gene: TRBJ2-7

CDR3nt: TGTGCCAGCTCACCACGACCCCCCTCCGGGGGAAGGGGCACAGATACGCAGTATTTT
CDR3aa: CASSPRPPSGGRGTDTQYF
abundance: NA
v_gene: TRBV18
d_gene: NA
j_gene: TRBJ2-3

CDR3nt: TGTGCCAGTAGTAGCCCGACTTTCACAGATACGCAGTATTTT
CDR3aa: CASSSPTFTDTQYF
abundance: NA
v_gene: TRBV19
d_gene: NA
j_gene: TRBJ2-3

CDR3nt: TGTGCCAGCAGCTTAGGATGGGCCCAGATGAAAGGACCCAGGTTTGTGTACTTC
CDR3aa: CASSLGWAQMKGPRFVYF
abundance: NA
v_gene: TRBV7-9
d_gene: NA
j_gene: TRBJ2-5

CDR3nt: TGTGCCACAACAGGAGGCACTGAAGCTTTCTTT
CDR3aa: CATTGGTEAFF
abundance: NA
v_gene: TRBV28
d_gene: NA
j_gene: TRBJ1-1

CDR3nt: TGTGCCAGCAGTTACCCGGACAGGGGTCGCAATCAGCCCCAGCATTTT
CDR3aa: CASSYPDRGRNQPQHF
abundance: NA
v_gene: TRBV6-5
d_gene: TRBD1
j_gene: TRBJ1-5

CDR3nt: TGCAGCGTAGCAACGGACAATGAGCAGTTCTTC
CDR3aa: CSVATDNEQFF
abundance: once
v_gene: TRBV29-1
d_gene: NA
j_gene: TRBJ2-1

CDR3nt: TGTGCCAGCTCACCGCTAACTAGCGGAAACACCGGGGAGCTGTTTTTT
CDR3aa: CASSPLTSGNTGELFF
abundance: NA
v_gene: TRBV18
d_gene: TRBD2
j_gene: TRBJ2-2

CDR3nt: TGTGCCAGCTCACCACAGGGCTCTGGAAACACCATATATTTT
CDR3aa: CASSPQGSGNTIYF
abundance: NA
v_gene: TRBV18
d_gene: NA
j_gene: TRBJ1-3

CDR3nt: TGTGCCAGCAGGTCCACGGCGCCCAACTATGGCTACACCTTC
CDR3aa: CASRSTAPNYGYTF
abundance: NA
v_gene: TRBV6-5
d_gene: NA
j_gene: TRBJ1-2

CDR3nt: TGTGCCAGCAGTTTCCCACAAAGAAACTATGGCTACACCTTC
CDR3aa: CASSFPQRNYGYTF
abundance: NA
v_gene: TRBV28
d_gene: NA
j_gene: TRBJ1-2

CDR3nt: TGTGCCTGGAGTGTAGGACAGGGCCCTCAAGAGACCCAGTACTTC
CDR3aa: CAWSVGQGPQETQYF
abundance: NA
v_gene: TRBV30
d_gene: TRBD1
j_gene: TRBJ2-5

CDR3nt: TGTGCCACCAGCAGAGATCACGGGGGCACTGAAGCTTTCTTT
CDR3aa: CATSRDHGGTEAFF
abundance: NA
v_gene: TRBV15
d_gene: NA
j_gene: TRBJ1-1

CDR3nt: TGCGCCAGCAGCTTGGGGGCAGTCTCCTACGAGCAGTACTTC
CDR3aa: CASSLGAVSYEQYF
abundance: NA
v_gene: TRBV5-1
d_gene: NA
j_gene: TRBJ2-7

CDR3nt: TGTGCCAGTAGTCAAGCCCTAAGTAGTAGCGGGAGATTAAATGAGCAGTTCTTC
CDR3aa: CASSQALSSSGRLNEQFF
abundance: once
v_gene: TRBV19
d_gene: TRBD2
j_gene: TRBJ2-1

CDR3nt: TGTGCCAGCAGCTTAGATCAAAGTGGGAGCGGGAGTAACAATGAGCAGTTCTTC
CDR3aa: CASSLDQSGSGSNNEQFF
abundance: NA
v_gene: TRBV11-3
d_gene: TRBD2
j_gene: TRBJ2-1

CDR3nt: TGCAGCGTTAGGGACGGCCAAGAGACCCAGTACTTC
CDR3aa: CSVRDGQETQYF
abundance: NA
v_gene: TRBV29-1
d_gene: NA
j_gene: TRBJ2-5

CDR3nt: TGTGCCTGTACACCTGGGGAGACCCAGTACTTC
CDR3aa: CACTPGETQYF
abundance: many
v_gene: TRBV30
d_gene: NA
j_gene: TRBJ2-5

CDR3nt: TGTGCCAGCAGCGTCACCAGGGGAAACGGCTACACCTTC
CDR3aa: CASSVTRGNGYTF
abundance: NA
v_gene: TRBV6-5
d_gene: NA
j_gene: TRBJ1-2

CDR3nt: TGTGCCAGCTCACCAGTGGAGGGGTTCAATGAGCAGTTCTTC
CDR3aa: CASSPVEGFNEQFF
abundance: NA
v_gene: TRBV18
d_gene: NA
j_gene: TRBJ2-1

CDR3nt: TGTGCCAGCAGCTTAGCGGCAGGGTTAGCCTACGAGCAGTACTTC
CDR3aa: CASSLAAGLAYEQYF
abundance: NA
v_gene: TRBV7-6
d_gene: NA
j_gene: TRBJ2-7

CDR3nt: TGTGCCAGCACGTACACGGGATTCGAAGAGACCCAGTACTTC
CDR3aa: CASTYTGFEETQYF
abundance: NA
v_gene: TRBV14
d_gene: NA
j_gene: TRBJ2-5

CDR3nt: TGTGCCAGCAGACCCTCTAGCGGCGGGTACAATGAGCAGTTCTTC
CDR3aa: CASRPSSGGYNEQFF
abundance: NA
v_gene: TRBV2
d_gene: TRBD2
j_gene: TRBJ2-1

CDR3nt: TGCGCCAGCAGCCCTTTTAGGCGGGAGTCGAAGACCCAGTACTTC
CDR3aa: CASSPFRRESKTQYF
abundance: NA
v_gene: TRBV23-1
d_gene: TRBD2
j_gene: TRBJ2-5

CDR3nt: TGTGCCAGTAGTCGACAGGGGGCGTCCTACGAGCAGTACTTC
CDR3aa: CASSRQGASYEQYF
abundance: NA
v_gene: TRBV19
d_gene: TRBD1
j_gene: TRBJ2-7

CDR3nt: TGTGCCAGCAGTCCGGGACTAGCGGGAGCACTGTCTTACAATGAGCAGTTCTTC
CDR3aa: CASSPGLAGALSYNEQFF
abundance: NA
v_gene: TRBV28
d_gene: TRBD2
j_gene: TRBJ2-1

CDR3nt: TGTGCCAGCAGCTCCCCCCTATCCGACCAGCATTTT
CDR3aa: CASSSPLSDQHF
abundance: few
v_gene: TRBV7-8
d_gene: NA
j_gene: TRBJ1-5

CDR3nt: TGTGCCAGCAGCTCCAGTTCTACTTCCGAGCAGTTCTTC
CDR3aa: CASSSSSTSEQFF
abundance: few
v_gene: TRBV7-2
d_gene: NA
j_gene: TRBJ2-1

CDR3nt: TGTGCCTGGAGTGTGTGGGGGGTGAACACTGAAGCTTTCTTT
CDR3aa: CAWSVWGVNTEAFF
abundance: NA
v_gene: TRBV30
d_gene: NA
j_gene: TRBJ1-1

CDR3nt: TGCGCCAGCAGCTTGGAGCCCCGGACAGAATACGGAAACACCATATATTTT
CDR3aa: CASSLEPRTEYGNTIYF
abundance: few
v_gene: TRBV5-1
d_gene: NA
j_gene: TRBJ1-3

CDR3nt: TGTGCCAGCAGCTTATTAGGCGGTAAAGAGACCCAGTACTTC
CDR3aa: CASSLLGGKETQYF
abundance: NA
v_gene: TRBV7-9
d_gene: NA
j_gene: TRBJ2-5

CDR3nt: TGTGCCAGCAGCACCAAGCAGGGAGACCAGCCCCAGCATTTT
CDR3aa: CASSTKQGDQPQHF
abundance: NA
v_gene: TRBV21-1
d_gene: NA
j_gene: TRBJ1-5

CDR3nt: TGCGCCAGCAGTCTACCCGATAGCTCTGGAAACACCATATATTTT
CDR3aa: CASSLPDSSGNTIYF
abundance: NA
v_gene: TRBV5-1
d_gene: NA
j_gene: TRBJ1-3

CDR3nt: TGCGCCAGCAGCTTGGTGGGCGGGGCCAACGTCCTGACTTTC
CDR3aa: CASSLVGGANVLTF
abundance: few
v_gene: TRBV5-1
d_gene: NA
j_gene: TRBJ2-6

CDR3nt: TGTGCCAGCAGCTTGCTCAGGGGGCAAGAGCAGTTCTTC
CDR3aa: CASSLLRGQEQFF
abundance: NA
v_gene: TRBV7-9
d_gene: TRBD1
j_gene: TRBJ2-1

CDR3nt: TGTGCCAGTAGCCGTTCTACTAGCGGGGGGGCCAGCGGGGAGCTGTTTTTT
CDR3aa: CASSRSTSGGASGELFF
abundance: NA
v_gene: TRBV19
d_gene: TRBD2
j_gene: TRBJ2-2

CDR3nt: TGCGCCAGCAGCTTGGAGGCCGCAGAGGGAGATACGCAGTATTTT
CDR3aa: CASSLEAAEGDTQYF
abundance: NA
v_gene: TRBV5-1
d_gene: NA
j_gene: TRBJ2-3

CDR3nt: TGTGCCACGAGTGCCCTAGCGGAAAGCTCCTACAATGAGCAGTTCTTC
CDR3aa: CATSALAESSYNEQFF
abundance: NA
v_gene: TRBV10-3
d_gene: TRBD2
j_gene: TRBJ2-1

CDR3nt: TGTGCCAGCAGCTTAGGGGGCAGTTCGAACACCGGGGAGCTGTTTTTT
CDR3aa: CASSLGGSSNTGELFF
abundance: NA
v_gene: TRBV7-2
d_gene: NA
j_gene: TRBJ2-2

CDR3nt: TGTGCCAGCAGCCGCGAGGGTAGCAATTCCTACAATGAGCAGTTCTTC
CDR3aa: CASSREGSNSYNEQFF
abundance: NA
v_gene: TRBV11-2
d_gene: NA
j_gene: TRBJ2-1

CDR3nt: TGTGCCAGCAGCCAAGAGGGGGAGAAAGGCTATGGCTACACCTTC
CDR3aa: CASSQEGEKGYGYTF
abundance: NA
v_gene: TRBV4-2
d_gene: NA
j_gene: TRBJ1-2

CDR3nt: TGTGCCACCAGCAGCCGAATACAGGGGTATGGGGCCAACGTCCTGACTTTC
CDR3aa: CATSSRIQGYGANVLTF
abundance: NA
v_gene: TRBV15
d_gene: TRBD1
j_gene: TRBJ2-6

CDR3nt: TGTGCCAGCAGCCAAGATTCGAAGGGTAGCTCCTATAATTCACCCCTCCACTTT
CDR3aa: CASSQDSKGSSYNSPLHF
abundance: NA
v_gene: TRBV14
d_gene: NA
j_gene: TRBJ1-6

CDR3nt: TGTGCCAGCAGCCAGCGGGGGGCTGGCACAGATACGCAGTATTTT
CDR3aa: CASSQRGAGTDTQYF
abundance: NA
v_gene: TRBV7-9
d_gene: TRBD2
j_gene: TRBJ2-3

CDR3nt: TGTGCCGTAACCCCGGGACAGGGTCGCACTGAAGCTTTCTTT
CDR3aa: CAVTPGQGRTEAFF
abundance: NA
v_gene: TRBV10-3
d_gene: TRBD1
j_gene: TRBJ1-1

CDR3nt: TGTGCCAGCGGGAATTGGGACAGGGCTAGCGAGCAGTACTTC
CDR3aa: CASGNWDRASEQYF
abundance: NA
v_gene: TRBV6-1
d_gene: TRBD1
j_gene: TRBJ2-7

CDR3nt: TGTGCCAGCAGTTTCCCGGGGCACAACGTTGAGCAGTTCTTC
CDR3aa: CASSFPGHNVEQFF
abundance: NA
v_gene: TRBV28
d_gene: NA
j_gene: TRBJ2-1

CDR3nt: TGTGCCTGGAGGGCGGGGAGAGAAAATTCACCCCTCCACTTT
CDR3aa: CAWRAGRENSPLHF
abundance: NA
v_gene: TRBV30
d_gene: NA
j_gene: TRBJ1-6

CDR3nt: TGTGCCAGCAGTGGCGGAAGGTATGGCTACACCTTC
CDR3aa: CASSGGRYGYTF
abundance: NA
v_gene: TRBV6-1
d_gene: NA
j_gene: TRBJ1-2

CDR3nt: TGTGCCAGCCGCGGGCAGGGGGATGTAGGTGAGCAGTTCTTC
CDR3aa: CASRGQGDVGEQFF
abundance: few
v_gene: TRBV6-5
d_gene: TRBD1
j_gene: TRBJ2-1